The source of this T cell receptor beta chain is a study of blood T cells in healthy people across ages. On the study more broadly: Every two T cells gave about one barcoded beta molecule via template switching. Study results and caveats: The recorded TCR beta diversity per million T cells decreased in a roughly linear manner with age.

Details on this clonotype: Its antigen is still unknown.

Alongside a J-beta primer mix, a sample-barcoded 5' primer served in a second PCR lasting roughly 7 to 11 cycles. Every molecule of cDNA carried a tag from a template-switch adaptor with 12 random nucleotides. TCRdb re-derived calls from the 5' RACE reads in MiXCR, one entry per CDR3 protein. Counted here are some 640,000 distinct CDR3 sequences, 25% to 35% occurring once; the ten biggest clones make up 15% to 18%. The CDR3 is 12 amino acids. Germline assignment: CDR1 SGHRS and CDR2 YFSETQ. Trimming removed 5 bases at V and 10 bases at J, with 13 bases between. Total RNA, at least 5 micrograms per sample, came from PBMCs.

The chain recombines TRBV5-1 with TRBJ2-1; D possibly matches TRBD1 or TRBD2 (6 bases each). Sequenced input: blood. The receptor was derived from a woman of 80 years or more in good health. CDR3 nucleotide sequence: TGCGCCAGCAGTATCGGGGGCCGGGAGCAGTTCTTC. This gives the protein CASSIGGREQFF.